What follows are 17 T cell receptor beta chains derived from one specimen sequenced in a study of cytomegalovirus exposure and HLA in healthy donors. The study ran its PCR with 60 Vbeta and 13 Jbeta primers. Assay: immunoSEQ multiplex PCR; the TCRdb copy retains only in-frame clones and omits some. The sample has 140,000 to 150,000 clones; approximately 70% are singletons. Sequenced material: PBMCs. Receptors originate from an older woman in good health and CMV-seropositive.

J is TRBJ1-1 and V is TRBV29-1; 8 bases are a match to TRBD1. Germline V CDR1 and CDR2: SQVTM, ANQGSEA. The J segment lost 4 bases and the V segment lost 6 bases, leaving 7 bases of the junction unmatched. The CDR3 length is 13 residues. This CDR3 reads CSVYPGQVTEAFF. The CDR3, as DNA: TGCAGCGTCTACCCGGGACAGGTCACTGAAGCTTTCTTT.

The chain links TRBV18 to TRBJ2-3; possibly TRBD1 for D (5 bases). Germline V gene data show CDR1 as KGHSH and CDR2 as LQKENI. The CDR3 is made up of 15 amino acids. The V end lost 1 base, the J end lost 2 bases, and 10 bases lay between the germline ends. CDR3 nucleotide sequence: TGTGCCAGCTCACCACAAGGGGAAACCACAGATACGCAGTATTTT. It yields the protein CASSPQGETTDTQYF.

This clone has only a few counts. The rearrangement uses TRBV5-6 and TRBJ1-1; D call uncertain. CDR1 SGHDT and CDR2 YYEEEE come from the germline V gene. V was shortened by 3 bases and J by 1 base, with 10 bases between the two germline ends. This CDR3 spans 14 amino acids. This chain's CDR3 is CASSYEEWNTEAFF. The CDR3 bases are TGTGCCAGCAGCTACGAGGAGTGGAACACTGAAGCTTTCTTT.

Only a few counts were recorded for this clone. The chain couples TRBV6-4 to TRBJ2-3; D might be TRBD1 (6 bases). CDR1 and CDR2 (germline): MRHNA, SNTAGT. The CDR3 is 14 residues long. Trimming removed 2 bases from V and 4 bases from J, with 10 bases in between. The CDR3: CASSDDRSSDTQYF. The CDR3 DNA follows: TGTGCCAGCAGTGACGACAGGAGTTCAGATACGCAGTATTTT.

This chain uses TRBV28 with TRBJ2-6; 7 nucleotides agree with TRBD1. The V segment lost 6 bases and the J segment 0 bases; nucleotides outside the gene matches: 8. Looked up from germline, CDR1 is MDHEN and CDR2 is SYDVKM. CDR3 length: 17 residues. The CDR3 here is CASRDRDRPSGANVLTF. In DNA form, the CDR3 reads TGTGCCAGCAGGGACCGGGACAGACCCTCTGGGGCCAACGTCCTGACTTTC. Based on the CDR3 plus reference TRBV28 and TRBJ2-6, the full variable domain is DVKVTQSSRYLVKRTGEKVFLECVQDMDHENMFWYRQDPGLGLRLIYFSYDVKMKEKGDIPEGYSVSREKKERFSLILESASTNQTSMYLCASRDRDRPSGANVLTFGAGSRLTVL.

V is TRBV7-2 and J is TRBJ1-2; 7 bases agree with TRBD1. CDR1 and CDR2 from the germline V gene are SGHTA and FQGNSA. J lost 2 bases, V lost 1 base, and 1 base had no gene match. CDR3 length: 14 amino acids. The CDR3 region has the DNA TGTGCCAGCAGCTTAGTACAGGGGAACTATGGCTACACCTTC. Translated: CASSLVQGNYGYTF.

This clone was counted a single time. The chain links TRBV11-3 to TRBJ2-3; TRBD1 aligns across 8 bases. The germline gives CDR1 SGHNT, CDR2 YENEEA. The CDR3 runs to 14 residues. The J segment lost 4 bases and the V segment lost 4 bases, leaving 4 bases of the junction unmatched. The CDR3 loop reads CASSSDRVADTQYF. As DNA, the CDR3 is TGTGCCAGCAGCTCGGACAGGGTAGCAGATACGCAGTATTTT.

The chain uses TRBV7-3 and TRBJ2-3, with 10 bases identical to TRBD2. This CDR3 is 16 amino acids long. Germline trimming cut 4 bases from V and 2 bases from J; bases unmatched to any gene: 6. CDR1 is SGHTA, CDR2 FQGTGA, per germline. The CDR3, as DNA: TGTGCCAGCAGCTCCCATGGACTAGCGGTCACAGATACGCAGTATTTT. Protein sequence: CASSSHGLAVTDTQYF.

This rearrangement joins TRBV6-5 to TRBJ2-5, with 11 bases lining up with TRBD2. The J call may not be correct, given that the DNA end is closer to TRBJ2-7. The CDR3 sequence is 14 residues long. CDR1 and CDR2 from the germline V gene are MNHEY and SVGAGI. As DNA, the CDR3 is TGTGCCAGCAGTTACGGGACTAGCGGCTACGAGCAGTACTTC. Its protein is CASSYGTSGYEQYF.

V gene TRBV5-8 combines with J gene TRBJ1-4; the D gene is possibly TRBD1 (5 bases). The CDR3 consists of 16 residues. CDR1 is SGHTS and CDR2 is YDEGEE in the germline V gene. Trimming removed 4 bases from V and 0 bases from J, with 13 bases in between. For the CDR3, the DNA is TGTGCCAGCAGCCGCGGGACTGTCCCAACTAATGAAAAACTGTTTTTT. Translated: CASSRGTVPTNEKLFF.

The table lists this clone with a count of one. The J gene is TRBJ1-2, the V gene TRBV28; 7 nucleotides line up with TRBD1. The CDR3 runs to 15 residues. Losses at the gene ends were 1 base for V and 6 bases for J; bases not matched to a gene: 8. Germline assignment: CDR1 MDHEN and CDR2 SYDVKM. As DNA, the CDR3 is TGTGCCAGCAGTTTATCAGGCAGGGGGAATAATGGCTACACCTTC. Its protein is CASSLSGRGNNGYTF.

The chain employs TRBV19 and TRBJ2-3, with 11 bases identical to TRBD2. Trimming took 5 bases from V and 4 from J; bases not matched to a gene: 5. Germline CDR1 reads LNHDA; CDR2 reads SQIVND (reference sequence). The CDR3 consists of 15 residues. Here the CDR3 DNA reads TGTGCCAGTAGTTCGACTAGCGGGGAAGCAGATACGCAGTATTTT. It is translated as CASSSTSGEADTQYF.

Only a few counts were recorded for this clone. The DNA for the CDR3 is TGTGCCAGCAGCCCTCTCGGGGTAACCGGGGCCAACGTCCTGACTTTC. Translating it yields CASSPLGVTGANVLTF. This sequence joins TRBV14 and TRBJ2-6; possible D gene TRBD2, 5 bases. There are 16 residues in the CDR3. V dropped 4 bases and J dropped 4 bases, with 14 bases sitting between them. From germline, CDR1 is SGHDN and CDR2 FVKESK. The variable domain in full, completed from reference TRBV14 and TRBJ2-6, reads EAGVTQFPSHSVIEKGQTVTLRCDPISGHDNLYWYRRVMGKEIKFLLHFVKESKQDESGMPNNRFLAERTGGTYSTLKVQPAELEDSGVYFCASSPLGVTGANVLTFGAGSRLTVL.

This clone was seen a few times. The V and J genes are TRBV30 and TRBJ2-3, with D unresolved. V lost 1 base and J 8 bases, leaving 7 bases between the germline ends. CDR3 size: 11 residues. Germline CDR1 and CDR2: GTSNPN and SVGIG (reference sequence). CDR3 coding DNA: TGTGCCTGGAGTGATAGAAGTACGCAGTATTTT. Protein sequence: CAWSDRSTQYF.

This chain connects TRBV29-1 to TRBJ2-3, with 10 positions matching TRBD1. Looked up from germline, CDR1 is SQVTM and CDR2 is ANQGSEA. CDR3 length equals 15 residues. With 4 bases clipped from V and 4 bases from J, the junction kept 8 bases outside the gene matches. The CDR3 nucleotides read TGCAGCGTTGGACGGGGACAGGGGAGGGCAGATACGCAGTATTTT. Protein: CSVGRGQGRADTQYF.

The chain uses TRBV18 and TRBJ1-1; TRBD1 matches at 7 bases. The CDR3 is 15 residues long. The trim removed 1 base at V and 1 base at J, leaving 3 bases unmatched. Germline lookup yields CDR1 KGHSH and CDR2 LQKENI. The CDR3 nucleotides are TGTGCCAGCTCACCACGGAGACAGGGGAACACTGAAGCTTTCTTT. Residues: CASSPRRQGNTEAFF. Full variable domain (rest looked up from reference TRBV18 and TRBJ1-1): NAGVMQNPRHLVRRRGQEARLRCSPMKGHSHVYWYRQLPEEGLKFMVYLQKENIIDESGMPKERFSAEFPKEGPSILRIQQVVRGDSAAYFCASSPRRQGNTEAFFGQGTRLTVV.

The genes are TRBV10-3 and TRBJ2-7, with D possibly being TRBD2 (5 bases). Deletions cut 3 bases from V and 3 bases from J, with 15 bases between. Germline CDR1 is ENHRY and CDR2 is SYGVKD. The CDR3 loop spans 15 amino acids. CDR3: CAISDASKRGYEQYF. The CDR3 DNA follows: TGTGCCATCAGTGACGCTAGTAAACGGGGCTACGAGCAGTACTTC.